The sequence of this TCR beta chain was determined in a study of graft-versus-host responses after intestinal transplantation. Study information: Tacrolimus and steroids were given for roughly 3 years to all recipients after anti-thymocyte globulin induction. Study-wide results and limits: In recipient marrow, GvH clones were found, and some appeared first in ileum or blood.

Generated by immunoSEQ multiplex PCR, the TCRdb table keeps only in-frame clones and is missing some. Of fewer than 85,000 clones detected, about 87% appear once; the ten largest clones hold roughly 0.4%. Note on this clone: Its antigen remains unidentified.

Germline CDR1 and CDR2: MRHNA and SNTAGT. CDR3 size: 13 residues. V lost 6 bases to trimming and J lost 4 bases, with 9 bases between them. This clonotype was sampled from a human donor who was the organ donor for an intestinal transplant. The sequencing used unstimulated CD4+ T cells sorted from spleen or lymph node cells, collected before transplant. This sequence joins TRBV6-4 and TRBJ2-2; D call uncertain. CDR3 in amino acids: CASRRGGTGELFF. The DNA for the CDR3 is TGTGCCAGCAGACGCGGTGGCACCGGGGAGCTGTTTTTT.